This T cell receptor beta chain came from a study of shared clonotypes between healthy human individuals. Study background: Samples came from a couple of female and three male donors aged 18 to 49. Points from the study as a whole: Measured sharing among donors was expected to vary with sequencing depth. Generation probabilities of non-shared clonotypes were lower (relative to those shared by all four donors).

CDR3 size: 15 residues. V lost 5 bases to trimming and J lost 9 bases, with 22 bases between them. The germline gives CDR1 SGHVS, CDR2 FQNEAQ. This was a deep-level run. Sequencing used immunoSEQ multiplex PCR; TCRdb keeps in-frame clones, though not all of them. The sample lists hundreds of thousands of clones; 90% to 96% were seen once. As concerns this clone: Its antigen is not known.

The V gene is TRBV7-8, the J gene TRBJ1-1; the D gene is possibly TRBD1 (6 bases). The sample was naive CD4+ T cells sorted from blood. As for subset: CD45RA+ positively selected. This sequence originates from a woman in her twenties or thirties in good health. CDR3 sequence: CASSPGGPGDFQAFF. The DNA of the CDR3 is TGTGCCAGCAGCCCGGGGGGGCCAGGGGATTTCCAAGCTTTCTTT.